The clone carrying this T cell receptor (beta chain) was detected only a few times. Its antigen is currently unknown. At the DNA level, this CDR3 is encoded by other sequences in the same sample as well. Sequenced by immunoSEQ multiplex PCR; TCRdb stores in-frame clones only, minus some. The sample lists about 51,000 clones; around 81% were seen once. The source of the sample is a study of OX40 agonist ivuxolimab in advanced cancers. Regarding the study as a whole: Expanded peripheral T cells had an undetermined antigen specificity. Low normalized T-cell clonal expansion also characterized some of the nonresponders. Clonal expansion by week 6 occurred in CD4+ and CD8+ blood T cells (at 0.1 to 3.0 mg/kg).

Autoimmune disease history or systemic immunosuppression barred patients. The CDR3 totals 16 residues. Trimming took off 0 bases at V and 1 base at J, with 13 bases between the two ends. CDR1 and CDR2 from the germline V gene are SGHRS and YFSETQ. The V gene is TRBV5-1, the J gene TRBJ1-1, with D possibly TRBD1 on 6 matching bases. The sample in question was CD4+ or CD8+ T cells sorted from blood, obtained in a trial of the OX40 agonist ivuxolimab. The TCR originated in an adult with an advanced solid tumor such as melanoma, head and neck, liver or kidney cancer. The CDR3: CASSLGGGWTNTEAFF. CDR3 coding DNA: TGCGCCAGCAGCTTGGGAGGGGGGTGGACGAACACTGAAGCTTTCTTT.